The 23 T cell receptor beta chains below all came from one sample that was sequenced in a study of OX40 agonist ivuxolimab in advanced cancers. Generated by immunoSEQ multiplex PCR, the TCRdb table keeps only in-frame clones and is missing some. In the table there are 20,000 to 25,000 clones, approximately 87% of which are singletons. The specimen was CD4+ or CD8+ T cells sorted from blood, collected in a trial of the OX40 agonist ivuxolimab. These receptors were collected from an adult with an advanced solid tumor such as melanoma, head and neck, liver or kidney cancer.

This chain joins TRBV27 and TRBJ1-5, with TRBD1 as a possible D gene (5 bases). Per germline, CDR1 MNHEY and CDR2 SMNVEV (reference sequence). Trimming took off 3 bases at V and 5 bases at J, with 11 bases between the two ends. The CDR3 is 14 residues long. CDR3 sequence reads: CASSFGTDHQPQHF. DNA for the CDR3: TGTGCCAGCAGTTTTGGGACGGACCATCAGCCCCAGCATTTT.

The chain links TRBV6-5 to TRBJ2-7; no firm D call. The CDR3 is 13 residues long. Germline V gene sequence: CDR1 MNHEY, CDR2 SVGAGI. V lost 4 bases to trimming and J lost 6 bases, with 13 bases between them. The CDR3 here is CASSLDPGREQYF. The CDR3 bases are TGTGCCAGCAGTTTAGACCCCGGCCGCGAGCAGTACTTC.

The chain joins TRBV28 to TRBJ1-5, with D possibly TRBD1 on 5 matching bases. Trimming cost V 6 bases and J 5 bases, with 14 bases left between them. This CDR3 is built from 14 residues. CDR1 and CDR2 (germline): MDHEN, SYDVKM. CDR3 bases: TGTGCCAGCAGCCCCATGGGGGGAGATCAGCCCCAGCATTTT. Residues: CASSPMGGDQPQHF.

CDR3 loop: CASSLAQGEAGNTIYF. Here the CDR3 DNA reads TGTGCCAGCAGCTTAGCGCAGGGTGAGGCTGGAAACACCATATATTTT. The chain carries TRBV7-6 and TRBJ1-3, with D perhaps matching TRBD1 (5 bases). This CDR3 contains 16 residues. Germline V lookup: CDR1 SGHVS, CDR2 FNYEAQ. V was clipped by 0 bases and J by 2 bases, with 11 bases between them.

The rearrangement joins TRBV7-6 to TRBJ2-5; D might be TRBD1 (5 bases). V dropped 5 bases and J dropped 2 bases, with 9 bases sitting between them. Germline CDR1 and CDR2: SGHVS and FNYEAQ. This CDR3 is built from 13 residues. As DNA, the CDR3 is TGTGCCAGCAGCCAATCAGGGCAAGAGACCCAGTACTTC. Translating gives CASSQSGQETQYF. The whole variable domain, filled in from reference TRBV7-6 and TRBJ2-5, reads GAGVSQSPRYKVTKRGQDVALRCDPISGHVSLYWYRQALGQGPEFLTYFNYEAQQDKSGLPNDRFSAERPEGSISTLTIQRTEQRDSAMYRCASSQSGQETQYFGPGTRLLVL.

The V gene is TRBV27, the J gene TRBJ2-7; 7 bases fit TRBD1. The CDR3 spans 11 residues. CDR1 and CDR2 (germline): MNHEY, SMNVEV (reference sequence). Unmatched junction bases numbered 2, after V lost 8 bases and J lost 4 bases. CDR3 in DNA: TGTGCCAGCGGACAGGCTTACGAGCAGTACTTC. It codes for CASGQAYEQYF.

This clone was observed a handful of times. V gene TRBV4-1 combines with J gene TRBJ1-5; the D is unclear. Germline assignment: CDR1 MGHRA and CDR2 YSYEKL. The V and J ends lost 1 base and 5 bases respectively, with 6 bases between them. The CDR3 consists of 13 residues. DNA of the CDR3: TGCGCCAGCAGCCAAGTAGTGGATCAGCCCCAGCATTTT. As protein: CASSQVVDQPQHF.

The chain links TRBV6-1 to TRBJ2-3, with 7 bases matching TRBD2. Germline V gene lookup returns CDR1 MNHNS and CDR2 SASEGT. The V and J ends lost 3 bases and 0 bases, in that order; junction bases with no gene match: 12. The CDR3 length is 18 residues. CDR3 in DNA: TGTGCCAGCAGTGACCACATGTGGGACTACTCTAGCACAGATACGCAGTATTTT. This codes for CASSDHMWDYSSTDTQYF.

V gene TRBV6-5 combines with J gene TRBJ2-3; 9 nucleotides align to TRBD2. Germline V CDR1 and CDR2: MNHEY, SVGAGI. This CDR3 has 15 amino acids. V lost 9 bases to trimming and J lost 5 bases; unmatched junction nucleotides: 12. CDR3 residues: CASRSAGGDRDTQYF. CDR3 sequence (DNA): TGTGCCAGTAGGTCGGCGGGAGGGGACAGAGATACGCAGTATTTT.

The V and J genes are TRBV10-2 and TRBJ1-5; D remains ambiguous. Looked up from germline, CDR1 is WSHSY and CDR2 is SAAADI. The V end was cut by 10 bases, the J end by 0 bases, with 7 bases between. The CDR3 sequence is 12 residues long. CDR3 in amino acids: CATGVSNQPQHF. The CDR3, as DNA: TGCGCCACCGGGGTTAGCAATCAGCCCCAGCATTTT.

The genes are TRBV7-9 and TRBJ1-1, with D unresolved. The CDR3 contains 12 residues. With 1 base removed from V and 6 bases from J, the gap between germline ends came to 6 bases. The germline V gene has CDR1 SEHNR and CDR2 FQNEAQ (reference sequence). The DNA of the CDR3 is TGTGCCAGCAGCTTAGGGGGAGCTGAAGCTTTCTTT. Protein sequence: CASSLGGAEAFF.

Note on this clone: The junction departs from the called germline gene at one end, perhaps through a read error. V gene TRBV7-9 combines with J gene TRBJ1-2; 7 nucleotides line up with TRBD1. In germline, CDR1 is SEHNR, CDR2 FQNEAQ (reference sequence). The CDR3 runs to 14 residues. The CDR3 here is CASSSTGINYGHTF. As DNA, the CDR3 is TGTGCCAGCAGCTCGACAGGGATTAACTATGGCCACACCTTC. Filled out from reference TRBV7-9 and TRBJ1-2, the complete variable domain reads DTGVSQNPRHKITKRGQNVTFRCDPISEHNRLYWYRQTLGQGPEFLTYFQNEAQLEKSRLLSDRFSAERPKGSFSTLEIQRTEQGDSAMYLCASSSTGINYGHTFGSGTRLTVV.

The V call is TRBV27, the J call TRBJ2-1; D not certain. The V gene's germline CDR1 is MNHEY and CDR2 SMNVEV (reference sequence). With 5 bases removed from V and 4 bases from J, the gap between germline ends came to 3 bases. CDR3 length: 11 amino acids. The CDR3 loop is CASSLYNEQFF. The CDR3, as DNA: TGTGCCAGCAGTCTTTACAATGAGCAGTTCTTC.

The chain recombines TRBV6-5 with TRBJ2-7, with TRBD1 identical over 7 bases. CDR1 and CDR2 (germline): MNHEY, SVGAGI. Trimming cost V 2 bases and J 0 bases; bases outside gene matches: 7. The CDR3 runs to 16 residues. This CDR3 reads CASSYVRWDSSYEQYF. The CDR3 DNA reads TGTGCCAGCAGTTACGTACGTTGGGACAGCTCCTACGAGCAGTACTTC.

J is TRBJ2-1 and V is TRBV4-1; the D gene is possibly TRBD2 (5 bases). V lost 4 bases, J lost 3 bases, and 13 bases lay in between. Germline V CDR1 and CDR2: MGHRA, YSYEKL. The CDR3 has 15 amino acids. CDR3: CASSPDRENYNEQFF. The CDR3 bases are TGCGCCAGCAGCCCCGACCGGGAAAACTACAATGAGCAGTTCTTC.

The V gene is TRBV19, the J gene TRBJ1-5; D gene uncertain. The V end lost 4 bases, the J end lost 3 bases, and 25 bases lay between the germline ends. CDR1 is LNHDA and CDR2 is SQIVND in the germline V gene (reference sequence). This CDR3 has 19 amino acids. The CDR3 DNA reads as TGTGCCAGTAGTACCCAATCCCCCTATTCACCGGGTGTCAATCAGCCCCAGCATTTT. Its translation: CASSTQSPYSPGVNQPQHF.

J is TRBJ1-5 and V is TRBV28; D call uncertain. CDR3 size: 14 residues. Trimming shortened V by 3 bases and J by 6 bases, and 12 bases separated the two germline ends. Germline V gives CDR1 MDHEN, CDR2 SYDVKM. The DNA of the CDR3 is TGTGCCAGCAGTTTGGTCCCGTCGGGTCAGCCCCAGCATTTT. Amino acid sequence: CASSLVPSGQPQHF.

The chain carries TRBV27 and TRBJ2-1; 9 nucleotides agree with TRBD1. V was pared by 1 base and J by 7 bases, with 5 bases of the junction left unmatched. Germline CDR1 and CDR2: MNHEY and SMNVEV (reference sequence). This CDR3 has 15 residues. The DNA of the CDR3 is TGTGCCAGCAGTTTATGGGACAGGGAGCCGAATGAGCAGTTCTTC. Its protein is CASSLWDREPNEQFF.

The chain links TRBV7-2 to TRBJ1-5; D possibly corresponds to TRBD1 (6 bases). CDR3 length equals 15 residues. V was clipped by 5 bases and J by 0 bases, with 11 bases between them. Germline CDR1 reads SGHTA; CDR2 reads FQGNSA. The CDR3 region is CASSLGGYSNQPQHF. The CDR3, as DNA: TGTGCCAGCAGCCTCGGGGGCTATAGCAATCAGCCCCAGCATTTT.

This clone occurred once. The chain employs TRBV30 and TRBJ1-1, with D possibly matching TRBD1 (5 bases). Trimming took off 3 bases at V and 3 bases at J, with 14 bases between the two ends. This CDR3 has 14 amino acids. Germline V lookup: CDR1 GTSNPN, CDR2 SVGIG (reference sequence). CDR3 in DNA: TGTGCCTGGAGGGGACTGACCATGGACACTGAAGCTTTCTTT. Its protein product is CAWRGLTMDTEAFF.

The rearrangement uses TRBV7-2 and TRBJ1-1; D perhaps matches TRBD1 (6 bases). Germline V gene lookup returns CDR1 SGHTA and CDR2 FQGNSA. This CDR3 contains 17 residues. Trimming shortened V by 2 bases and J by 0 bases, and 16 bases separated the two germline ends. DNA for the CDR3: TGTGCCAGCAGCTTATATGGGACAAAAACCCTGAACACTGAAGCTTTCTTT. It codes for CASSLYGTKTLNTEAFF.

The chain links TRBV27 to TRBJ2-3; possibly TRBD2 for D (6 bases). The CDR3 is made up of 15 amino acids. Trimming shortened V by 4 bases and J by 1 base, and 12 bases separated the two germline ends. CDR1 and CDR2 (germline): MNHEY, SMNVEV (reference sequence). The CDR3 DNA is TGTGCCAGCAGTTGGCTCGGGAGAGGCACAGATACGCAGTATTTT. Protein sequence: CASSWLGRGTDTQYF.

The chain couples TRBV29-1 to TRBJ2-1; D unclear. Germline CDR1 reads SQVTM; CDR2 reads ANQGSEA. The length of the CDR3 is 12 residues. Deletions cut 6 bases from V and 2 bases from J, with 8 bases between. CDR3 bases: TGCAGCGTCGACGGGCCCTACAATGAGCAGTTCTTC. Encoded protein: CSVDGPYNEQFF.